This TCR beta chain was profiled in a study of post-analysis software for immune sequencing data. Across the study: Relapsing-remitting, secondary progressive and progressive-relapsing multiple sclerosis were all included among the disease courses. Study-wide results and limits: Compared with controls, patients had more of about 5 TRBV segments, including TRBV5-6, TRBV5-1 and TRBV20-1. Samples sharing a preparation batch grouped tightly together when assessed by F measure. Multiple sclerosis was associated with a significant reduction in normalized Chao1 diversity relative to controls.

TCR beta libraries were prepared from cDNA with unique molecular identifiers. T cells numbering roughly 0.9 to 10 million yielded cDNA molecules that totaled roughly 0.5 million. TCRdb re-derived calls from the PCR reads in MiXCR, one entry per CDR3 protein. The repertoire consists of about 820,000 distinct CDR3 sequences, with about 57% occurring once and the leading ten covering approximately 4.5%. Germline CDR1 and CDR2: MRHNA and SNTAGT. V was clipped by 4 bases and J by 6 bases; unmatched bases: 8. CDR3 length equals 15 residues. A remark on this clonotype: As yet, its antigen is unknown.

Sequencing was done on a sample of blood. The clonotype originates from a girl aged 5-17 years with multiple sclerosis. The J gene is TRBJ2-1, the V gene TRBV6-4; 8 positions match TRBD2. The DNA of the CDR3 is TGTGCCAGCAGTGCTTCGGGAGGGGGGGTCAATGAGCAGTTCTTC. It yields the protein CASSASGGGVNEQFF.